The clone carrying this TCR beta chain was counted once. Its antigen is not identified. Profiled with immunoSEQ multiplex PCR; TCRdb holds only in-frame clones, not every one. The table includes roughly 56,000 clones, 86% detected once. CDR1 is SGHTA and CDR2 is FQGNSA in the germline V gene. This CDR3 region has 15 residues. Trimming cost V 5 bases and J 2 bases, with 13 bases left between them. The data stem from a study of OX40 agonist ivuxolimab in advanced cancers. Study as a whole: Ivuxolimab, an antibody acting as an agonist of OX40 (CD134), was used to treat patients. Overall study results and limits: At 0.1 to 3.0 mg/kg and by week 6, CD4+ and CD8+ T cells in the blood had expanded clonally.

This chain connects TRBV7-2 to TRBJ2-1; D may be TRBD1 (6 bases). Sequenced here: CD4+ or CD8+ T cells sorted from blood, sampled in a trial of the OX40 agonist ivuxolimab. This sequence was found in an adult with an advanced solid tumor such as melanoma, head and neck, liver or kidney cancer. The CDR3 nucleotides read TGTGCCAGCAGCACCAGGGGTTCTGCCTACAATGAGCAGTTCTTC. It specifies CASSTRGSAYNEQFF.